This TCR beta chain derives from a study of blood T cell repertoires in COVID-19. Overall study: The origin of the acute and convalescent COVID-19 samples was the United States, Italy and Spain. PBMCs, B-cell-depleted T cells, or T cells provided the cDNA or gDNA that made up the material.

Original processing methods: It was from reference gene primer amplification that nucleated cell counts were estimated. Profiling relied on immunoSEQ multiplex PCR, and the TCRdb table lists in-frame clones only, not all of them. From that table come the V and J calls and clone size; the DNA was used to work out D and trimming. The table includes roughly 50,000 clones, just over 90% detected once. Germline CDR1 MNHNY, CDR2 SVGAGI (reference sequence). J lost 0 bases, V lost 5 bases, and 12 bases had no gene match. The CDR3 length is 19 residues. Sequenced material: peripheral blood. The rearrangement uses TRBV6-6 and TRBJ2-4; 11 nucleotides agree with TRBD1. This receptor was identified in a woman aged 40 to 49 with active COVID-19. The CDR3 DNA is TGTGCCAGCAGTCGACCCGGGACAGGGGGTAATCTAGCCAAAAACATTCAGTACTTC. Translating gives CASSRPGTGGNLAKNIQYF.